Below, 14 T cell receptor beta chains from the same sample are listed, as sequenced in a study of beta chain features in type 1 diabetes. cDNA synthesis used the whole RNA isolate, giving expressed TCRB sequences. Profiled with immunoSEQ multiplex PCR; TCRdb holds only in-frame clones, not every one. In the table there are hundreds of thousands of clones, around 16% of which are singletons. The specimen sequenced was naive CD4+ T cells from blood. The origin of the receptors is a man aged 18-30 years in good health.

In this sample, this clone turned up a few times. Written as DNA, the CDR3 is TGTGCCAGCAGCTTGCTTCTCAGACTTAAGGCTTCACCCCTCCACTTT. It translates to CASSLLLRLKASPLHF. The genes are TRBV5-4 and TRBJ1-6; no clear D gene. V was cut by 1 base and J by 9 bases, with 17 bases left in between. CDR3 length: 16 residues. Germline values: CDR1 SGHNT, CDR2 YYREEE (reference sequence).

In DNA form, the CDR3 reads TGCAGCGTTCGGACCGGGACCGGAACGTGGGCTTTCTTT. Amino acids: CSVRTGTGTWAFF. The chain carries TRBV29-1 and TRBJ1-1; a weak D match, TRBD1 (5 bases). Germline assignment: CDR1 SQVTM and CDR2 ANQGSEA. V was pared by 5 bases and J by 11 bases, with 21 bases between. The CDR3 covers 13 residues. Variable domain in full (rest from reference TRBV29-1 and TRBJ1-1): SAVISQKPSRDICQRGTSLTIQCQVDSQVTMMFWYRQQPGQSLTLIATANQGSEATYESGFVIDKFPISRPNLTFSTLTVSNMSPEDSSIYLCSVRTGTGTWAFFGQGTRLTVV.

The rearrangement uses TRBV18 and TRBJ2-5; 11 bases are a match to TRBD2. The junction had 5 bases not matched to a gene; V was cut back by 4 bases and J by 4 bases. The CDR3 is 15 amino acids. Germline lookup yields CDR1 KGHSH and CDR2 LQKENI. The CDR3 here is CASSRPTSGTETQYF. For the CDR3, the DNA is TGTGCCAGCTCACGGCCGACTAGCGGGACAGAGACCCAGTACTTC.

This clone turned up a few times. This sequence joins TRBV19 and TRBJ2-7; 9 bases are shared with TRBD1. Germline CDR1 and CDR2: LNHDA and SQIVND (reference sequence). J was trimmed by 6 bases and V by 7 bases; bases with no gene match: 10. The CDR3 consists of 14 residues. CDR3 amino acids: CASTFGQGRGEQYF. The CDR3 nucleotides are TGTGCCAGTACCTTCGGACAGGGGAGGGGCGAGCAGTACTTC. Together with reference TRBV19 and TRBJ2-7, the CDR3 gives the full variable domain: DGGITQSPKYLFRKEGQNVTLSCEQNLNHDAMYWYRQDPGQGLRLIYYSQIVNDFQKGDIAEGYSVSREKKESFPLTVTSAQKNPTAFYLCASTFGQGRGEQYFGPGTRLTVT.

A few counts support this clone. The CDR3 bases are TGTGCCAGCAGCGGGAAGGGGCCCAGTACCGGGGAGCTGTTTTTT. Amino acid sequence: CASSGKGPSTGELFF. The J gene is TRBJ2-2, the V gene TRBV7-2; D might be TRBD1 (5 bases). The CDR3 totals 15 residues. The V end was cut by 5 bases, the J end by 5 bases, with 15 bases between. Germline assignment: CDR1 SGHTA and CDR2 FQGNSA. The whole variable domain, remainder taken from reference TRBV7-2 and TRBJ2-2, is GAGVSQSPSNKVTEKGKDVELRCDPISGHTALYWYRQSLGQGLEFLIYFQGNSAPDKSGLPSDRFSAERTGGSVSTLTIQRTQQEDSAVYLCASSGKGPSTGELFFGEGSRLTVL.

Only a few counts were recorded for this clone. The V gene is TRBV14, the J gene TRBJ2-5; TRBD2 matches 11 bases. Germline values: CDR1 SGHDN, CDR2 FVKESK. V shed 2 bases, J shed 2 bases, and the junction held 1 base outside the gene matches. The CDR3 has 15 amino acids. This chain's CDR3 is CASSQLAGGQETQYF. CDR3 in DNA: TGTGCCAGCAGCCAACTAGCGGGGGGACAAGAGACCCAGTACTTC. The complete variable domain, with remaining parts taken from reference TRBV14 and TRBJ2-5, reads EAGVTQFPSHSVIEKGQTVTLRCDPISGHDNLYWYRRVMGKEIKFLLHFVKESKQDESGMPNNRFLAERTGGTYSTLKVQPAELEDSGVYFCASSQLAGGQETQYFGPGTRLLVL.

This clone was recorded a few times. This chain connects TRBV5-1 to TRBJ2-5; 9 nucleotides agree with TRBD2. Germline trimming cut 0 bases from V and 2 bases from J; bases unmatched to any gene: 5. The CDR3 loop spans 16 amino acids. The V gene's germline CDR1 is SGHRS and CDR2 YFSETQ. The CDR3 DNA reads as TGCGCCAGCAGCTTGGATGTAGCGGGGGTACAAGAGACCCAGTACTTC. Its translation: CASSLDVAGVQETQYF.

This clone was counted only a few times. The DNA of the CDR3 is TGTGCCAGCAGCCGTCAGACCAGGGGGAACACTGAAGCTTTCTTT. The encoded protein is CASSRQTRGNTEAFF. The chain has TRBV4-2 and TRBJ1-1; a possible D gene is TRBD1 (6 bases). The ends were cut back, 4 bases at V and 1 base at J, with 13 bases in the middle. This CDR3 region has 15 residues. The germline CDR1 and CDR2 sequences are LGHNA and YNFKEQ.

This clone was seen only a few times. The chain couples TRBV6-5 to TRBJ1-1; D perhaps matches TRBD1 (6 bases). The length of the CDR3 is 13 residues. The germline gives CDR1 MNHEY, CDR2 SVGAGI. Trimming cost V 6 bases and J 3 bases, with 11 bases left between them. CDR3 residues: CASSEQGYTEAFF. Written as DNA, the CDR3 is TGTGCCAGCAGCGAACAGGGTTACACTGAAGCTTTCTTT.

V gene TRBV18 combines with J gene TRBJ2-3; 7 bases fit TRBD2. The germline V gene has CDR1 KGHSH and CDR2 LQKENI. The CDR3 is 15 amino acids. J was trimmed by 4 bases and V by 3 bases; bases with no gene match: 7. CDR3 sequence: CASSPSGMGPDTQYF. The CDR3 DNA is TGTGCCAGCTCACCGAGCGGGATGGGGCCAGATACGCAGTATTTT.

In its sample, this clone was seen a few times. V is TRBV25-1 and J is TRBJ1-2, with TRBD1 as a possible D gene (5 bases). The germline gives CDR1 MGHDK, CDR2 SYGVNS. CDR3 length equals 11 residues. V shed 11 bases and J shed 7 bases, with 14 bases lying between them. The DNA for the CDR3 is TGTGCCTCATGCGGAGGGGCTGGCTACACCTTC. It yields the protein CASCGGAGYTF.

The gene calls are TRBV5-1 and TRBJ2-5, with TRBD1 as a possible D gene (7 bases). The V gene's germline CDR1 is SGHRS and CDR2 YFSETQ. The length of the CDR3 is 14 residues. Trimming shortened V by 4 bases and J by 4 bases, and 14 bases separated the two germline ends. CDR3 DNA sequence: TGCGCCAGCAGCCTGGCGGGACAGAGAGAGACCCAGTACTTC. It translates to CASSLAGQRETQYF.

This clone was picked up a small number of times. The chain employs TRBV28 and TRBJ2-1, with 8 positions matching TRBD1. The CDR3 spans 15 residues. In germline, CDR1 is MDHEN, CDR2 SYDVKM. V was clipped by 4 bases and J by 5 bases; unmatched bases: 7. The CDR3 is CASSSGGTWNNEQFF. CDR3 bases: TGTGCCAGCAGTTCAGGGGGCACGTGGAACAATGAGCAGTTCTTC.

The chain combines TRBV25-1 with TRBJ2-7, with no clear D. Trimming cost V 3 bases and J 0 bases, with 9 bases left between them. Germline-derived CDR1 and CDR2 are MGHDK and SYGVNS. The CDR3 totals 14 residues. The CDR3: CASSEPGSSYEQYF. CDR3 nucleotides: TGTGCCAGCAGTGAGCCAGGCAGCTCCTACGAGCAGTACTTC.